This TCR beta chain was found in a study of radiation and T cells in renal cell carcinoma (dated by TCRdb to between 2020 and 2021). Background on the whole study: The samples were drawn from a clinical trial, where primary renal cell carcinomas were treated with 15 Gy of stereotactic body radiation therapy and then removed by nephrectomy 4 weeks afterward. In total, 50 to 55 samples underwent TCR beta sequencing: about 25 tumors plus 27 peripheral blood samples. In the 53 samples combined, about 4 million unique CDR3 nucleotide sequences were found, encoding roughly 3,000,000 unique CDR3 amino acid sequences. What the authors observed across the whole study: Because no pretreatment tumor biopsies were available, whether clonotypes were present in the tumor at baseline could not be determined. Changes in the blood repertoire were not tracked past 4 weeks after treatment. An increase in top tumor clonotypes in blood was observed from baseline to 2 weeks post-radiation, followed by contraction by 4 weeks, which was taken to suggest transient expansion of tumor-resident clones. The single-armed trial design could not address effects of radiation dose or scheduling on the TCR repertoire.

TCR beta libraries were generated from genomic DNA with the immunoSEQ kit, following the manufacturer's recommendations. To prepare libraries, a first multiplex PCR with proprietary primers was run, followed by a second PCR that added unique barcodes, and a bead cleanup was done after each round. A kit-provided positive control reaction and a negative control reaction were included in every sample batch. The final libraries were assessed on an Agilent 4200 TapeStation D1000 ScreenTape, pooled by volume, and quantified by qPCR. Sequencing was performed on an Illumina NextSeq500 using a MidOutput 150-cycle cartridge, with 156 Read1 cycles, 15 Index1 cycles, and the kit custom primers. The pooled library was loaded at approximately 0.98 pM with about 20% PhiX control spiked in. In the source study's methods: Vendor-processed data were analyzed in R, and a clonotype was defined as all T cells sharing the same CDR3 nucleotide sequence. In the clone abundance analyses, frequencies in each sample were normalized to that sample's 10,000 most abundant clones. Public T cell clones, which averaged fewer than five per sample, were removed prior to analysis. An abundance difference of at least 32-fold between compartments was the criterion for calling clonotypes tumor-enriched or baseline blood-enriched. A beta-binomial differential abundance model was used to identify clonotypes that were expanded or contracted between blood time points. Tumor-blood repertoire similarity was measured with the Baroni-Urbani and Buser coefficient, and group comparisons used two-tailed Wilcoxon tests in R. What TCRdb holds here is the immuneACCESS table cut down to in-frame rearrangements. Part of the clones is not present; checked against another copy, under half of the missing clones reflect an unresolved V gene, and the others are unexplained. V and J calls and clone size are as listed in that table; D and trimming were resolved from the DNA. In this sample the table shows tens of thousands of clones, 65% to 90% of which occur a single time. Approximately 22% of the sample lies in the top ten.

Taken with the paper, the label for time point translates to: blood 2 weeks post-SBRT. This specimen's treatment or condition label, interpreted: 15 Gy SBRT to primary tumor, nephrectomy 4 weeks later. To follow tumor-enriched clonotypes, peripheral blood was collected serially from radiation-treated patients at baseline and again at 2 weeks and 4 weeks after SBRT. Every patient had renal cell carcinoma of clear cell pathology. Genomic DNA for TCR sequencing was prepared using the QIAamp DNA Blood Mini Kit (Qiagen). The analyses included only samples that passed all quality control checks. The CDR3, from cysteine to phenylalanine, totals 13 residues. Only the CDR3 region is kept as DNA, spanning 39 bases read in frame from base 1. A distance of 12 bases separates the germline ends of V and J, which lose 5 bases and 5 bases respectively. The CDR1 and CDR2 encoded by the germline V gene are SGHAT and FQNNGV.

As concerns this clone: This receptor's antigen is unknown. Base qualities are not recorded, but no much larger clone differs from it by a single base.

In this chain, TRBV11-2 is recombined with TRBJ2-5; the D gene could be TRBD1 or TRBD2, each one agreeing over 5 bases. The sample consisted of blood, taken from a patient whose treatment included radiotherapy and nephrectomy. This TCR derives from a woman aged 45-59 years with renal cell carcinoma. The nucleotides read TGTGCCAGCAGCCCCGGGACCGCGGAGACCCAGTACTTC. It encodes CASSPGTAETQYF.